This T cell receptor beta chain was captured by sequencing in a study of blood T cell repertoires in COVID-19 (dated by TCRdb to the early 2020s). In the study overall: The collaborator samples originated in the United States, Italy and Spain and spanned the acute and convalescent phases of COVID-19. The sample metadata nearly always contained a de-identified subject ID, COVID-19 status, age in years and sex. A freely available public database, intended as a resource for researchers studying the immune response to SARS-CoV-2, is where the repertoires were released. Samples came from the ongoing ImmuneRACE study (first 160 participants) plus 1,254 subjects from 6 global collaborators. HLA class I and class II types, where available, came from metadata supplied by the sample provider rather than from assay-based typing. The prospective study material was composed of cDNA or gDNA derived from T cells, B-cell-depleted T cells, or PBMCs. Deeply sampled blood TCRbeta repertoires from subjects exposed to, actively infected with, or recovered from COVID-19 were included in the dataset. The research as a whole found: Clinical and demographic metadata were provided uncurated, with the amount varying by source and participant.

TCRbeta CDR3 regions were amplified from genomic DNA using the immunoSEQ Assay, a bias-controlled multiplex PCR. Processing in the source paper ran as follows. The number of nucleated cells in each sample was estimated from the amplification of reference gene primers within the assay. To quantify the absolute abundance of each unique TCRbeta CDR3 rearrangement, sequence reads were collapsed and filtered. For each sample, productive Simpson clonality was calculated as the square root of Simpson's diversity index over productive rearrangements. The clones in this table, taken by TCRdb from immuneACCESS, are in-frame only. Not every clone is retained; where verified, under half of the shortfall comes from an unresolved V gene, and the cause of the rest is unknown. V and J calls and clone size follow that table, whereas D and trimming were derived from the DNA. For this sample the table gives approximately 100,000 clones, of which approximately 90% were detected only once. Under 20% of the sample is in the top ten clones.

In the case of this clone: Its recognized antigen is unknown. Per-base qualities were not stored, and no clone one base away is much larger.

Whole blood was collected in K2EDTA tubes by collaborating institutions according to the institutions' own protocols. For TCRbeta analysis, collaborators shipped samples in one of three forms: frozen whole blood, isolated PBMCs, or DNA extracted from either of those sample types. The sequence derives from a woman of 80 years or more in a cohort sampled during active COVID-19. Sequencing was done on a sample of peripheral blood.

The bases read TGTGCCAGCTCACCGAGGACAGGGACGGTCGGGGAGCTGTTTTTT. This yields the protein CASSPRTGTVGELFF. The sequence is built from TRBV18 and TRBJ2-2, with 8 bases aligning to TRBD1. The germline V end is reduced by 3 bases and the J end by 7 bases; junction bases left unmatched: 7. The CDR3 runs 15 amino acids, cysteine and phenylalanine included. Just CDR3 DNA is preserved here, 45 bases in frame from base 1. CDR1 and CDR2, per the germline V gene, are KGHSH and LQKENI.